The 7 T cell receptor beta chains below were found in one sample sequenced in a study of T cell repertoires in cytomegalovirus infection. TCRdb re-called the reads with MiXCR, one entry per CDR3 protein. Of approximately 500,000 distinct CDR3 sequences listed, approximately 15% are singletons. The sequenced sample consisted of CD8+ T cells from PBMCs. The receptor source for this set is a human donor in good health (CMV status not recorded). Some clones in this sample may be carry-over from other donors' samples.

The rearrangement joins TRBV19 to TRBJ2-7; D perhaps matches TRBD1 (6 bases). This CDR3 comprises 15 residues. The germline V and J ends were trimmed by 5 bases and 0 bases, with 14 bases remaining between them. The germline CDR1 and CDR2 sequences are LNHDA and SQIVND (reference sequence). For the CDR3, the DNA is TGTGCCAGTAGTCTCCTTTGGGACAACTCCTACGAGCAGTACTTC. It yields the protein CASSLLWDNSYEQYF.

This clonotype was picked up many times. The chain recombines TRBV4-2 with TRBJ2-7; TRBD2 might be the D (6 bases). Germline V lookup: CDR1 LGHNA, CDR2 YNFKEQ. Trimming removed 1 base at V and 4 bases at J, with 20 bases between. This CDR3 is 17 amino acids long. The CDR3 reads CASSQGPTEGLGYEQYF. The DNA for the CDR3 is TGTGCCAGCAGCCAAGGTCCAACGGAGGGCCTTGGGTACGAGCAGTACTTC.

This clonotype was recorded at least ten times. The rearrangement joins TRBV7-2 to TRBJ1-1, with D tentatively TRBD1 (5 bases). Trimming took off 5 bases at V and 1 base at J, with 17 bases between the two ends. Germline CDR1 and CDR2: SGHTA and FQGNSA. The CDR3 spans 16 residues. CDR3 DNA: TGTGCCAGCAGCCCCCAGGGTCAAGGCTGGAACACTGAAGCTTTCTTT. Encoded protein: CASSPQGQGWNTEAFF. Full variable domain (missing parts from reference TRBV7-2 and TRBJ1-1): GAGVSQSPSNKVTEKGKDVELRCDPISGHTALYWYRQSLGQGLEFLIYFQGNSAPDKSGLPSDRFSAERTGGSVSTLTIQRTQQEDSAVYLCASSPQGQGWNTEAFFGQGTRLTVV.

This clonotype has ten or more counts. The chain couples TRBV7-9 to TRBJ1-2; D not certain. The CDR3 has 14 residues. CDR1 and CDR2 (germline): SEHNR, FQNEAQ (reference sequence). Trimming shortened V by 7 bases and J by 3 bases, and 15 bases separated the two germline ends. For the CDR3, the DNA is TGTGCCAGCACCTCGTCGGACCGGGACTATGGCTACACCTTC. Encoded protein: CASTSSDRDYGYTF.

The chain employs TRBV2 and TRBJ2-3; D gene ambiguous. CDR1 is SNHLY and CDR2 is FYNNEI in the germline V gene. Trimming removed 1 base at V and 3 bases at J, with 14 bases between. The length of the CDR3 is 16 residues. This CDR3 is CASSEVGPWSTDTQYF. DNA of the CDR3: TGTGCCAGCAGTGAAGTTGGCCCTTGGTCGACAGATACGCAGTATTTT.

This clonotype was picked up many times. The rearrangement joins TRBV28 to TRBJ1-3; tentatively, D is TRBD1 (6 bases). Between the trimmed V and J ends, which lost 6 bases and 4 bases, there was a span of 19 bases. CDR1 is MDHEN, CDR2 SYDVKM, per germline. The CDR3 has 16 residues. CDR3 sequence (DNA): TGTGCCAGCAGCCCCGCCGGGGGGCTCGGGGGAAACACCATATATTTT. The encoded protein is CASSPAGGLGGNTIYF.

This clonotype was observed a few times. The chain combines TRBV27 with TRBJ1-1; D gene uncertain. CDR3 length: 14 residues. Trimming removed 0 bases from V and 1 base from J, with 6 bases in between. Germline loops: CDR1 MNHEY, CDR2 SMNVEV (reference sequence). The chain's CDR3 is CASSLSVGNTEAFF. The CDR3 nucleotides are TGTGCCAGCAGTTTATCGGTCGGGAACACTGAAGCTTTCTTT.